The clone carrying this T cell receptor (beta chain) showed up just a few times. The antigen remains undetermined. The CDR3 is 18 amino acids. Germline values: CDR1 SGHNT, CDR2 YENEEA. Trimming removed 5 bases from V and 5 bases from J; junction bases left unmatched: 15. The treatment here: randomized to nivolumab then ipilimumab (arm A) or the reverse (arm B). This sample was included in a study of sequential checkpoint blockade in melanoma. In the study overall: Randomization was 1:1 between first-line nivolumab→ipilimumab and ipilimumab→nivolumab. Maintenance nivolumab came after either treatment sequence. Study-level findings and limits: Response in arm A was associated with pretreatment TIL clonality.

Only in-frame clones appear in the TCRdb table, and some are missing; sequencing was by immunoSEQ multiplex PCR. This sample yields under 7,500 clones, of which around 23% are seen a single time; about 10% belongs to the top ten. The genes are TRBV11-3 and TRBJ2-3; 11 bases line up with TRBD1. This TCR was recovered from a human donor with melanoma. Sequenced material: tumor tissue (inferred from file names), taken from a patient given nivolumab and ipilimumab in sequence. The DNA of the CDR3 is TGTGCCAGCAGCCTCATGGACAGGGGGCAGCTAGCGAGAGATACGCAGTATTTT. This gives the protein CASSLMDRGQLARDTQYF.